Listed below are T cell receptor beta chains from one sample, sequenced in a study of T-cell memory formation after mild COVID-19. Via MiXCR, TCRdb re-called the 5' RACE reads, giving one row per CDR3 protein. This table holds about 500,000 distinct CDR3 sequences, about a fifth found once. Sequenced sample: PBMCs or a T cell subset sorted from them (not recorded which). The origin of the receptors is an adult woman who had mild COVID-19 (a few samples of this study predate the infection). Cell type and time point are not known. Each CDR3 is given with its conserved first and last residue. Each record gives: J gene, V gene, clone size, D gene, CDR3 DNA, CDR3 protein. The D gene is left open where the match is weak. The listing skips clone size in some rows; elsewhere it reads once, few, many or a size class.

J: TRBJ2-7
V: TRBV5-1
size: .
D: TRBD1
DNA: TGCGCCAGCAGCAGAGGGACAGTAAACTCCTACGAGCAGTACTTC
CDR3: CASSRGTVNSYEQYF

J: TRBJ2-6
V: TRBV7-9
size: .
D: .
DNA: TGTGCCAGCAGCTTAGAGACTGGGGCCAACGTCCTGACTTTC
CDR3: CASSLETGANVLTF

J: TRBJ2-2
V: TRBV4-2
size: .
D: TRBD1
DNA: TGTGCCAGCAGTGACAGGGGCCCTATGAACACCGGGGAGCTGTTTTTT
CDR3: CASSDRGPMNTGELFF

J: TRBJ2-7
V: TRBV5-1
size: .
D: TRBD1
DNA: TGCGCCAGCAGCCCTCAGCCGGGACAGGGGGCCCAGCAGTACTTC
CDR3: CASSPQPGQGAQQYF

J: TRBJ2-1
V: TRBV7-3
size: few
D: .
DNA: TGTGCCAGCGGGTCGACCCCGAATGAGCAGTTCTTC
CDR3: CASGSTPNEQFF

J: TRBJ1-2
V: TRBV5-1
size: .
D: .
DNA: TGCGCCAGCAGCTTGGATCCAGGGGCTGGGCTCTACACCTTC
CDR3: CASSLDPGAGLYTF

J: TRBJ2-3
V: TRBV12-3/TRBV12-4
size: .
D: .
DNA: TGTGCCAGCAGTGACCCGGGGTCGACGGAGGGGCCCGGCACAGATACGCAGTATTTT
CDR3: CASSDPGSTEGPGTDTQYF

J: TRBJ2-7
V: TRBV7-3
size: .
D: .
DNA: TGTGCCAGCAGGGGACCTTCGGGCGACGAGCAGTACTTC
CDR3: CASRGPSGDEQYF

J: TRBJ2-1
V: TRBV7-2
size: many
D: TRBD2
DNA: TGTGCCAGCAGCCCTTCAGCGGGAGGGCCGGGCAATGAGCAGTTCTTC
CDR3: CASSPSAGGPGNEQFF

J: TRBJ1-1
V: TRBV25-1
size: few
D: .
DNA: TGTGCCAGCAGTGACCAGACCTCGGTGGCAGGAGTGGGAGCTTTCTTT
CDR3: CASSDQTSVAGVGAFF

J: TRBJ2-1
V: TRBV28
size: .
D: TRBD1
DNA: TGTGCCAGCAGTCCAATGTACAGGGGGAGCTCCTACAATGAGCAGTTCTTC
CDR3: CASSPMYRGSSYNEQFF

J: TRBJ1-2
V: TRBV21-1
size: .
D: .
DNA: TGTGCCAGCAGCAAAGGGCAGCCAGTATATGGCTACACCTTC
CDR3: CASSKGQPVYGYTF

J: TRBJ1-5
V: TRBV12-3/TRBV12-4
size: many
D: .
DNA: TGTGCCAGCAGTTTAAGACTTGGGGGGAATCAGCCCCAGCATTTT
CDR3: CASSLRLGGNQPQHF

J: TRBJ2-1
V: TRBV7-9
size: .
D: .
DNA: TGTGCCAGCACCCTAGGCTCTTACAATGAGCAGTTCTTC
CDR3: CASTLGSYNEQFF

J: TRBJ2-3
V: TRBV5-1
size: few
D: TRBD1
DNA: TGCGCCAGCAGCAGAAGGACAGGGAGAGACACAGATACGCAGTATTTT
CDR3: CASSRRTGRDTDTQYF

J: TRBJ2-1
V: TRBV4-1
size: .
D: .
DNA: TGCGCCAGCAGCCTGGGACCTACCACTTTTAATGAGCAGTTCTTC
CDR3: CASSLGPTTFNEQFF

J: TRBJ2-2
V: TRBV29-1
size: .
D: TRBD2
DNA: TGCAGCCCGGGGGAGGGGTCCGGGGAGCTGTTTTTT
CDR3: CSPGEGSGELFF

J: TRBJ1-1
V: TRBV6-6
size: .
D: .
DNA: TGTGCCAGCATCACAGACCGGAGGGGCACTGAAGCTTTCTTT
CDR3: CASITDRRGTEAFF

J: TRBJ2-7
V: TRBV6-6
size: few
D: .
DNA: TGTGCCAGCAGTCAGTCCCGGACCGCCCCGAACTTGTACTTC
CDR3: CASSQSRTAPNLYF

J: TRBJ2-6
V: TRBV9
size: many
D: .
DNA: TGTGCCAGCAGCCCCCCCTTATGGGGCGCTGGGGCCAACGTCCTGACTTTC
CDR3: CASSPPLWGAGANVLTF

J: TRBJ2-1
V: TRBV5-1
size: .
D: .
DNA: TGCGCCAGCAGCACACTAGCCGATGAGCAGTTCTTC
CDR3: CASSTLADEQFF

J: TRBJ2-1
V: TRBV6-6
size: .
D: TRBD1
DNA: TGTGCCAGCACCGGGACAGGGGCCCCCAATGAGCAGTTCTTC
CDR3: CASTGTGAPNEQFF

J: TRBJ2-3
V: TRBV18
size: .
D: .
DNA: TGTGCCAGCTCACCGTTACCGGGACCGAACACAGATACGCAGTATTTT
CDR3: CASSPLPGPNTDTQYF

J: TRBJ2-5
V: TRBV20-1
size: few
D: TRBD2
DNA: TGCAGTGCCCTAAGGGGTAGCGGGGACAACCAAGAGACCCAGTACTTC
CDR3: CSALRGSGDNQETQYF

J: TRBJ1-1
V: TRBV7-9
size: .
D: .
DNA: TGTGCCAGCAGCCTCAGGGGTGCCGCTACTGAAGCTTTCTTT
CDR3: CASSLRGAATEAFF

J: TRBJ2-7
V: TRBV5-1
size: .
D: .
DNA: TGCGCCAGCAGCATTTCGTCGTACGAGCAGTACTTC
CDR3: CASSISSYEQYF

J: TRBJ1-1
V: TRBV6-5
size: .
D: .
DNA: TGTGCCAGCATAAATCGGCGTCTGGTGAACACTGAAGCTTTCTTT
CDR3: CASINRRLVNTEAFF

J: TRBJ1-4
V: TRBV27
size: once
D: .
DNA: TGTGCCAGCAGTTTACTCTCTGCTCGCAATGAAAAACTGTTTTTT
CDR3: CASSLLSARNEKLFF

J: TRBJ2-3
V: TRBV5-4
size: few
D: TRBD2
DNA: TGTGCCAGCAGCCCCTCCGTCGGCGGGAGGGCGGGAGATACGCAGTATTTT
CDR3: CASSPSVGGRAGDTQYF

J: TRBJ2-5
V: TRBV5-1
size: .
D: .
DNA: TGCGCCAGCAGCCATACGGGCGGGGTCAACAACCAAGAGACCCAGTACTTC
CDR3: CASSHTGGVNNQETQYF

J: TRBJ1-2
V: TRBV5-6
size: few
D: TRBD1
DNA: TGTGCCAGCAGCTTGTTGACAGGGGAGCCCTATGGCTACACCTTC
CDR3: CASSLLTGEPYGYTF

J: TRBJ2-1
V: TRBV5-6
size: few
D: TRBD2
DNA: TGTGCCAGCAGCTTGGAGGGAGGGGATCATCACAATGAGCAGTTCTTC
CDR3: CASSLEGGDHHNEQFF

J: TRBJ1-2
V: TRBV4-1
size: many
D: TRBD1
DNA: TGCGCCAGCAGCCCGCGGGACAGTAGAGGCTACACCTTC
CDR3: CASSPRDSRGYTF

J: TRBJ2-5
V: TRBV21-1
size: .
D: .
DNA: TGTGCCAGCAGCAAAGAGTCGCAGGACCAAGAGACCCAGTACTTC
CDR3: CASSKESQDQETQYF

J: TRBJ2-7
V: TRBV9
size: few
D: .
DNA: TGTGCCAGCAGCCCGAAGGGGGACCACTCCTACGAGCAGTACTTC
CDR3: CASSPKGDHSYEQYF

J: TRBJ2-5
V: TRBV6-1
size: .
D: .
DNA: TGTGCCACCGCCGGGGCGCAAGAGACCCAGTACTTC
CDR3: CATAGAQETQYF

J: TRBJ2-1
V: TRBV24-1
size: once
D: .
DNA: TGTGCCACCAGTCTAGCTAGCGCTGGCGGTGAGCAGTTCTTC
CDR3: CATSLASAGGEQFF

J: TRBJ1-2
V: TRBV7-9
size: .
D: TRBD1
DNA: TGTGCCAGCAGCTTACGGACAGGGGAATATGGCTACACCTTC
CDR3: CASSLRTGEYGYTF

J: TRBJ2-7
V: TRBV15
size: .
D: .
DNA: TGTGCCACCAGCAGAGATTCACAGAGCGAGCAGTACTTC
CDR3: CATSRDSQSEQYF

J: TRBJ1-1
V: TRBV7-2
size: many
D: TRBD1
DNA: TGTGCCAGCAGCTTATGGGGGACAGGGGGCGCTAAGACTGAAGCTTTCTTT
CDR3: CASSLWGTGGAKTEAFF